The clone carrying this T cell receptor beta chain was seen a single time. This record comes from a study of blood T cell repertoires in COVID-19. The CDR3 covers 14 residues. Losses at the gene ends were 2 bases for V and 3 bases for J; bases not matched to a gene: 2. Germline loops: CDR1 SGHDT, CDR2 YYEEEE. Sequencing was performed with immunoSEQ multiplex PCR; in TCRdb, only in-frame clones are kept and a portion is missing. This sample yields about 430,000 clones, of which roughly 88% are seen a single time; roughly 1.4% belongs to the top ten. Participants were aged 18 to 89 years, lived in about 26 US areas, and enrolled virtually.

This chain joins TRBV5-6 and TRBJ2-7, with 10 bases identical to TRBD1. The clonotype originates from a woman between 18 and 30 years old who had been exposed to COVID-19. The sample comprised PBMCs or T cells enriched from blood (not recorded which). As DNA, the CDR3 is TGTGCCAGCAGCTTAGGGACAGGGGTCTACGAGCAGTACTTC. Its translation is CASSLGTGVYEQYF.